This T cell receptor (beta chain) was recovered during a study of early T cells in non-severe SARS-CoV-2 infection. Whole-study context: The authors sequenced bulk RNA from unsorted whole blood, leaving chains unpaired.

There are a few counts of this clonotype. Its antigen is unknown. Trimming left V 2 bases short and J 14 bases short, with 13 bases between. This CDR3 contains 13 residues. Findings of the study overall: CD4 and private specificities were missed by VDJdb matching, which favored anti-spike CD8 responses.

Attached unique molecular identifiers marked individual cDNA molecules. TCRdb used MiXCR to reprocess the 5' RACE reads, holding one entry per CDR3 protein. The sample lists roughly 65,000 distinct CDR3 sequences, approximately 11% seen once, with 5.5% to 7% in the top ten. J is TRBJ1-6 and V is TRBV12-3 or TRBV12-4, with a weak D call TRBD1 (5 bases). Sequenced input: whole blood. This receptor was identified in an adult who was a healthcare worker with PCR-confirmed SARS-CoV-2 infection or an uninfected control (not recorded which). The CDR3 DNA reads TGTGCCAGCAGTTTAAACCCAGGGTCCGCCCTCCACTTT. Its protein is CASSLNPGSALHF.